The TCR beta chain described here comes from a study of T cell responses to AZD1222 COVID-19 vaccine. V lost 5 bases and J 2 bases, leaving 22 bases between the germline ends. CDR3 length: 17 residues. Germline-derived CDR1 and CDR2 are SGHTA and FQGNSA. This clone appeared a single time. Its specificity is unknown. Assay: immunoSEQ multiplex PCR; the TCRdb copy retains only in-frame clones and omits some. The table shows just under 150,000 clones, with 85% to 90% occurring only once. Overall study results and limits: Following two doses of AZD1222, Spike-specific TCR breadth and depth rose. Clonal diversity was possibly underestimated; the donors were predominantly white British and more often female.

Both about-4-week and about-12-week second-dose recipients were combined. This chain links TRBV7-2 with TRBJ2-7; possibly TRBD1 or TRBD2 for D (5 bases each). The sample in question was peripheral blood, obtained 28 days after the second AZD1222 dose. The origin of this receptor is an adult who received the AZD1222 COVID-19 vaccine. For the CDR3, the DNA is TGTGCCAGCAGCCAAAGACGCCGAGGGGTTATCGCCTACGAGCAGTACTTC. Protein sequence: CASSQRRRGVIAYEQYF.